A single sample is the source of the 19 T cell receptor beta chains below, sequenced in a study of shared clonotypes between healthy human individuals. TCRdb's copy holds only in-frame clones and misses some; the assay was immunoSEQ multiplex PCR. The data show fewer than 600,000 clones, less than 85% seen once. Sequencing was done on a sample of PBMCs. The origin of the receptors is a woman aged 40 to 50 in good health. Some clones in this sample may be carry-over from other donors' samples.

Notes on this clone: The sample holds other DNA sequences that translate to the same CDR3. V gene TRBV11-2 combines with J gene TRBJ2-7; either TRBD1 or TRBD2 may supply D (5 bases each). This CDR3 is built from 14 residues. The germline gives CDR1 SGHAT, CDR2 FQNNGV. V lost 1 base and J 4 bases, leaving 11 bases between the germline ends. For the CDR3, the DNA is TGTGCCAGCAGCTTAGGGGGGTCTGGATACGAGCAGTACTTC. Protein product: CASSLGGSGYEQYF.

The V call is TRBV5-1, the J call TRBJ2-3, with TRBD2 identical over 10 bases. Germline CDR1 reads SGHRS; CDR2 reads YFSETQ. The CDR3 is made up of 16 amino acids. Trimming removed 5 bases from V and 1 base from J; junction bases left unmatched: 7. The CDR3 nucleotides read TGCGCCAGCAGTCCAACCGGGACTAGCGGCACAGATACGCAGTATTTT. The encoded protein is CASSPTGTSGTDTQYF.

This sequence joins TRBV19 and TRBJ2-1; TRBD2 matches at 10 bases. Trimming removed 6 bases from V and 5 bases from J; junction bases left unmatched: 4. The CDR3 extends over 14 amino acids. The germline gives CDR1 LNHDA, CDR2 SQIVND (reference sequence). CDR3 in amino acids: CASREREGHNEQFF. The CDR3 DNA reads TGTGCCAGTAGAGAGCGGGAGGGCCACAATGAGCAGTTCTTC.

The rearrangement uses TRBV28 and TRBJ2-5; 8 bases fit TRBD2. V lost 4 bases to trimming and J lost 1 base; unmatched junction nucleotides: 5. The CDR3 spans 15 residues. CDR1 is MDHEN and CDR2 is SYDVKM in the germline V gene. CDR3 amino acids: CASSSNSGVQETQYF. CDR3 nucleotides: TGTGCCAGCAGTTCCAATAGCGGGGTCCAAGAGACCCAGTACTTC. Looking up the rest from reference TRBV28 and TRBJ2-5 gives the full variable domain: DVKVTQSSRYLVKRTGEKVFLECVQDMDHENMFWYRQDPGLGLRLIYFSYDVKMKEKGDIPEGYSVSREKKERFSLILESASTNQTSMYLCASSSNSGVQETQYFGPGTRLLVL.

This clone has a handful of counts. The rearrangement joins TRBV29-1 to TRBJ1-1; tentative D call: TRBD1 (6 bases). The V gene's germline CDR1 is SQVTM and CDR2 ANQGSEA. The germline V and J ends were trimmed by 7 bases and 1 base, with 13 bases remaining between them. CDR3 length equals 13 residues. DNA for the CDR3: TGCAGCGGTCGGGGGCCTACGAACACTGAAGCTTTCTTT. This sequence encodes CSGRGPTNTEAFF.

This clone was observed a handful of times. V is TRBV6-4 and J is TRBJ2-3; 8 bases agree with TRBD2. The CDR3 sequence is 14 residues long. J lost 1 base, V lost 3 bases, and 0 bases had no gene match. Germline values: CDR1 MRHNA, CDR2 SNTAGT. The CDR3 DNA is TGTGCCAGCAGTGAGCGGGAGGGCACAGATACGCAGTATTTT. This sequence encodes CASSEREGTDTQYF.

The chain has TRBV18 and TRBJ1-5; D remains ambiguous. The CDR3 runs 14 residues. Germline CDR1 KGHSH, CDR2 LQKENI. The V and J ends lost 2 bases and 5 bases respectively, with 10 bases between them. CDR3 in amino acids: CASSPGQSDQPQHF. The CDR3 region has the DNA TGTGCCAGCTCACCAGGGCAGAGCGATCAGCCCCAGCATTTT.

The chain's CDR3 is CASSYRGRGGYTF. The DNA for the CDR3 is TGTGCCAGCAGCTATCGGGGAAGGGGAGGCTACACCTTC. The chain uses TRBV6-5 and TRBJ1-2; maybe TRBD1 (5 bases). V lost 6 bases and J 8 bases, leaving 16 bases between the germline ends. The CDR3 has 13 residues. CDR1 and CDR2 from the germline V gene are MNHEY and SVGAGI.

This chain joins TRBV5-1 and TRBJ2-5, with D uncertain. Trimming removed 4 bases at V and 2 bases at J, with 6 bases between. CDR3 length equals 12 residues. Germline CDR1 SGHRS, CDR2 YFSETQ. The CDR3 sequence is CASSQIQETQYF. The CDR3 DNA reads as TGCGCCAGCAGCCAAATACAAGAGACCCAGTACTTC. Together with reference TRBV5-1 and TRBJ2-5, the CDR3 gives the full variable domain: KAGVTQTPRYLIKTRGQQVTLSCSPISGHRSVSWYQQTPGQGLQFLFEYFSETQRNKGNFPGRFSGRQFSNSRSEMNVSTLELGDSALYLCASSQIQETQYFGPGTRLLVL.

The chain is built from TRBV7-2 and TRBJ2-7; 7 bases are shared with TRBD2. The CDR3 covers 14 residues. Trimming at V came to 5 bases and at J to 3 bases, leaving 7 bases not matched to a gene. Germline CDR1 SGHTA, CDR2 FQGNSA. The CDR3: CASSPRDYFYEQYF. For the CDR3, the DNA is TGTGCCAGCAGCCCCAGGGACTACTTCTACGAGCAGTACTTC.

This clone has at least ten counts. The V call is TRBV28, the J call TRBJ2-5; TRBD1 agrees at 9 bases. This CDR3 spans 16 amino acids. V trimming: 5 bases; J trimming: 1 base; junction bases outside the gene matches: 8. Germline CDR1 and CDR2: MDHEN and SYDVKM. CDR3 amino acids: CASSAGTGYSQETQYF. For the CDR3, the DNA is TGTGCCAGCAGTGCCGGGACAGGGTACTCCCAAGAGACCCAGTACTTC.

The DNA of the CDR3 is TGTGCCAGCAGCGTAGAACTAGCGGGAGGGGAGACCCAGTACTTC. Its protein is CASSVELAGGETQYF. This chain links TRBV9 with TRBJ2-5; TRBD2 agrees at 13 bases. CDR1 and CDR2 from the germline V gene are SGDLS and YYNGEE. CDR3 length: 15 residues. Trimming at V came to 0 bases and at J to 5 bases, leaving 1 base not matched to a gene.

This chain joins TRBV5-1 and TRBJ2-5; the D call may be TRBD1 or TRBD2 (5 bases each). CDR3 size: 14 residues. The V gene's germline CDR1 is SGHRS and CDR2 YFSETQ. V lost 1 base and J 5 bases, leaving 12 bases between the germline ends. As DNA, the CDR3 is TGCGCCAGCAGCTTGCAGGGCGGGTGGGAGACCCAGTACTTC. It is translated as CASSLQGGWETQYF.

This clone appeared many times. This sequence joins TRBV28 and TRBJ2-7; a weak D match, TRBD2 (6 bases). V was clipped by 5 bases and J by 4 bases, with 15 bases between them. Germline V gene lookup returns CDR1 MDHEN and CDR2 SYDVKM. The CDR3 has 14 amino acids. CDR3 DNA: TGTGCCAGCAGTCCCCAGGAGGGGCGGTACGAGCAGTACTTC. Its translation: CASSPQEGRYEQYF. The variable domain in full, completed from reference TRBV28 and TRBJ2-7, reads DVKVTQSSRYLVKRTGEKVFLECVQDMDHENMFWYRQDPGLGLRLIYFSYDVKMKEKGDIPEGYSVSREKKERFSLILESASTNQTSMYLCASSPQEGRYEQYFGPGTRLTVT.

This rearrangement joins TRBV5-1 to TRBJ1-2; D might be TRBD1 (5 bases). Germline lookup yields CDR1 SGHRS and CDR2 YFSETQ. Trimming pared 0 bases from V and 8 bases from J, leaving 11 bases between. The CDR3 sequence is 13 residues long. The CDR3 nucleotides are TGCGCCAGCAGCTTGGGGGACCTCGCGGGCTACACCTTC. It translates to CASSLGDLAGYTF.

This clone was recorded once. This chain links TRBV18 with TRBJ1-5; 10 nucleotides agree with TRBD1. CDR1 KGHSH and CDR2 LQKENI come from the germline V gene. The junction had 3 bases not matched to a gene; V was cut back by 4 bases and J by 3 bases. This CDR3 has 15 amino acids. The CDR3 loop is CASSQGTGDNQPQHF. In nucleotides, the CDR3 is TGTGCCAGCTCACAAGGGACAGGGGACAATCAGCCCCAGCATTTT.

The V call is TRBV28, the J call TRBJ1-5, with a weak D call TRBD1 (5 bases). Trimming left V 3 bases short and J 2 bases short, with 14 bases between. The germline V gene has CDR1 MDHEN and CDR2 SYDVKM. The CDR3 has 16 residues. CDR3 nucleotide sequence: TGTGCCAGCAGTTTTCTTACGACAGTGGGCAATCAGCCCCAGCATTTT. This sequence encodes CASSFLTTVGNQPQHF.

This chain uses TRBV5-1 with TRBJ1-4; 7 bases are shared with TRBD1. The CDR3 runs 15 residues. The trim removed 3 bases at V and 6 bases at J, leaving 8 bases unmatched. Germline-derived CDR1 and CDR2 are SGHRS and YFSETQ. The CDR3 reads CASSSTPGGDEKLFF. CDR3 DNA sequence: TGCGCCAGCAGCTCGACCCCAGGGGGGGATGAAAAACTGTTTTTT.

The V and J genes are TRBV5-1 and TRBJ2-7; no clear D gene. The germline V gene has CDR1 SGHRS and CDR2 YFSETQ. The CDR3 spans 13 residues. Trimming stripped 0 bases from V and 7 bases from J, with 11 bases between. CDR3: CASSLGAPGEQYF. CDR3 DNA sequence: TGCGCCAGCAGCTTGGGGGCCCCCGGTGAGCAGTACTTC.